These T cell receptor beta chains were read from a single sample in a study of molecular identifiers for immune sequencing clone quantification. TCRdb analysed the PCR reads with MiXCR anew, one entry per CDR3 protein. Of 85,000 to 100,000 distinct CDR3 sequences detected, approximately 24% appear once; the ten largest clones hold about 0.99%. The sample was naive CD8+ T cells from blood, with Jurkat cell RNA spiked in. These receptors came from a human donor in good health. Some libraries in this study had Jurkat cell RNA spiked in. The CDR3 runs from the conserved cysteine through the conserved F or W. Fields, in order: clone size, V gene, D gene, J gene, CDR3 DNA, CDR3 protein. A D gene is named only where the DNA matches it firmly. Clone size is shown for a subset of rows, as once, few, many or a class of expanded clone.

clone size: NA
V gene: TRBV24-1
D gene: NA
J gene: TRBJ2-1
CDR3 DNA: TGTGCCACCAGTGGAGGCCCAACGTCGGCTTACAATGAGCAGTTCTTC
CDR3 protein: CATSGGPTSAYNEQFF

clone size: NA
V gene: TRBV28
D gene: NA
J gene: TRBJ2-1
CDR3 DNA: TGTGCCAGCGCCCTCTTGAAAGGAATCGAACATTTCAATGAGCAGTTCTTC
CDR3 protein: CASALLKGIEHFNEQFF

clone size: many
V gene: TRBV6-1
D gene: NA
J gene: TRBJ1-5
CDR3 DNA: TGTGCCAGCACCCCGGCGGGGAACCAGCCCCAGCATTTT
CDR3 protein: CASTPAGNQPQHF

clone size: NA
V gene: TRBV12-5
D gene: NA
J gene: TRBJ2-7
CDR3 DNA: TGTGCTAGTGGTCAAGGACTGTCCTACGAGCAGTACTTC
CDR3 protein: CASGQGLSYEQYF

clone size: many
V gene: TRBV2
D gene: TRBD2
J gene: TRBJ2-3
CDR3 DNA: TGTGCCATCATGCCCGCTGGGCCAGCGGGAGTTGAAGATACGCAGTATTTT
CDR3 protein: CAIMPAGPAGVEDTQYF

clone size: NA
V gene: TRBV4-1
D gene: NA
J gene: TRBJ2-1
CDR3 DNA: TGCGCCAGCAGCCGACAACCGAGCGGTGGGGTCCTCGGGGAAGAGCAGTTCTTC
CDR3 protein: CASSRQPSGGVLGEEQFF

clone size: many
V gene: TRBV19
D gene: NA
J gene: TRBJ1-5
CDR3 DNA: TGTGCCAGTAGCACGGGAACCAGGGGTGAAGATCAGCCCCAGCATTTT
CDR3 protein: CASSTGTRGEDQPQHF

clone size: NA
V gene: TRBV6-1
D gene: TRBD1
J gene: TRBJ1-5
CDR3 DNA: TGTGCCAGCAGTGGGGGGCCAGGGGGCAGCCAGCCCCAGCATTTT
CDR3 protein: CASSGGPGGSQPQHF

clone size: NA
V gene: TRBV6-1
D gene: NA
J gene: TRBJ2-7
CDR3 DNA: TGTGCCAGCAGCAACAGGTGGCACTTTGTGGACGAGCAGTACTTC
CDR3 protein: CASSNRWHFVDEQYF

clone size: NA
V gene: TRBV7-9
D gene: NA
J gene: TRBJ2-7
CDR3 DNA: TGTGCCAGCAGCCCTCCTCTATCCTACGAGCAGTACTTC
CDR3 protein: CASSPPLSYEQYF

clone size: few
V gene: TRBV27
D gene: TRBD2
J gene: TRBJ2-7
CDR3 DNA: TGTGCCAGCAGTTTATTGTCCGGCGGGAGGGTGTCCTACGAGCAGTACTTC
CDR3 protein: CASSLLSGGRVSYEQYF

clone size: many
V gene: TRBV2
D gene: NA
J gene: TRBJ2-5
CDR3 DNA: TGTGCCAGATCGGGGTGGCCGGAGGCCAGGACCCAGTACTTC
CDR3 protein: CARSGWPEARTQYF

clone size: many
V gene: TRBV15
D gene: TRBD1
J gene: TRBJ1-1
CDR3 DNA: TGTGCCACCACGACAGGGTTGGGCACTGAAGCTTTCTTT
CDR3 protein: CATTTGLGTEAFF

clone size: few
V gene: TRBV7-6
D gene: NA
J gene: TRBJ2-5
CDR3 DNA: TGTGCCAGCAGCTTAGCGGGAGGGGGACAAGAGACCCAGTACTTC
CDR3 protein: CASSLAGGGQETQYF

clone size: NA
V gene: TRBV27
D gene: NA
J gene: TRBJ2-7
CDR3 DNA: TGTGCCAGCAGTTTCCCCGGAGACGAGCAGTACTTC
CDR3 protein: CASSFPGDEQYF

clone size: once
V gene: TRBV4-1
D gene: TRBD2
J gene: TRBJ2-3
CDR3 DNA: TGCGCCAGCAGCGCGAGCTGGCCTAGCGGGAACGTAGATACGCAGTATTTT
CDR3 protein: CASSASWPSGNVDTQYF

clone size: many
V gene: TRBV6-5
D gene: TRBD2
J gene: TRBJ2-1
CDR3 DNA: TGTGCCAGCAGACCATTTAGCGGGGGCCCCTACAATGAGCAGTTCTTC
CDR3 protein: CASRPFSGGPYNEQFF